The 16 T cell receptor beta chains given below trace back to one sample, sequenced in a study of siplizumab effects on memory and regulatory T cells. Some clones are missing from TCRdb's copy, which holds only in-frame ones; the method was immunoSEQ multiplex PCR. Among 40,000 to 45,000 clones listed, roughly 90% were seen once. Source material: naive CD4+ T cells sorted from blood. Receptor source: a human donor in good health.

The rearrangement links TRBV5-8 to TRBJ1-6; D remains unclear. This CDR3 comprises 15 residues. Germline V gene data show CDR1 as SGHTS and CDR2 as YDEGEE. V dropped 0 bases and J dropped 7 bases, with 11 bases sitting between them. CDR3 nucleotides: TGTGCCAGCAGCTTGGACGGCAGCTCGAATTCACCCCTCCACTTT. Translating gives CASSLDGSSNSPLHF.

This chain joins TRBV7-6 and TRBJ2-1; D might be TRBD2 (5 bases). The germline V gene encodes CDR1 SGHVS and CDR2 FNYEAQ. CDR3 length equals 16 residues. V was cut by 5 bases and J by 0 bases, with 14 bases left in between. The CDR3 DNA is TGTGCCAGCAGCGAAGGAGCGGCATCCTCCTACAATGAGCAGTTCTTC. It yields the protein CASSEGAASSYNEQFF.

This clone was seen just once. The rearrangement joins TRBV11-2 to TRBJ1-2; perhaps TRBD1 as D (6 bases). V was shortened by 4 bases and J by 4 bases, with 13 bases between the two germline ends. Germline V lookup: CDR1 SGHAT, CDR2 FQNNGV. This CDR3 contains 14 residues. The CDR3 loop is CASSSSGVGYGYTF. CDR3 DNA sequence: TGTGCCAGCAGCTCCTCAGGGGTTGGCTATGGCTACACCTTC.

The V call is TRBV29-1, the J call TRBJ2-7; D perhaps matches TRBD2 (5 bases). In germline, CDR1 is SQVTM, CDR2 ANQGSEA. Trimming removed 4 bases at V and 2 bases at J, with 12 bases between. The CDR3 has 13 residues. The CDR3 region has the DNA TGCAGCGTTGCGGGATTCGAAACCTACGAGCAGTACTTC. As protein: CSVAGFETYEQYF.

J is TRBJ2-3 and V is TRBV2; D is tentatively TRBD1 or TRBD2 (5 bases each). The V and J ends lost 9 bases and 1 base respectively, with 14 bases between them. Germline loops: CDR1 SNHLY, CDR2 FYNNEI. CDR3 length: 14 residues. In DNA, the CDR3 is TGTGCCAGAAGAGGGGCATCGGGCACAGATACGCAGTATTTT. Amino acids: CARRGASGTDTQYF.

This rearrangement joins TRBV27 to TRBJ2-7, with D hard to call. Germline V gene lookup returns CDR1 MNHEY and CDR2 SMNVEV (reference sequence). The CDR3 runs to 15 residues. Trimming stripped 2 bases from V and 0 bases from J, with 11 bases between. The DNA of the CDR3 is TGTGCCAGCAGTTTAGAACCCTTCGGCTCCTACGAGCAGTACTTC. Protein sequence: CASSLEPFGSYEQYF.

The rearrangement links TRBV5-6 to TRBJ2-3, with 11 nucleotides matching TRBD1. From germline, CDR1 is SGHDT and CDR2 YYEEEE. V shed 6 bases, J shed 4 bases, and the junction held 1 base outside the gene matches. This CDR3 is 13 amino acids long. CDR3 coding DNA: TGTGCCAGCAAGGGACAGGGGGCAGATACGCAGTATTTT. Translation gives CASKGQGADTQYF.

V and J are TRBV6-5 and TRBJ1-3; D is ambiguous. CDR3 length equals 14 residues. The germline V gene has CDR1 MNHEY and CDR2 SVGAGI. Between the trimmed V and J ends, which lost 4 bases and 4 bases, there was a span of 11 bases. The DNA for the CDR3 is TGTGCCAGCAGTTTCGTTCAGTTCGGAAACACCATATATTTT. It translates to CASSFVQFGNTIYF.

In its sample, this clone was seen a few times. The J gene is TRBJ2-7, the V gene TRBV18; D is tentatively TRBD1 or TRBD2 (5 bases each). The CDR3 has 14 residues. V was trimmed by 0 bases and J by 7 bases, leaving 13 bases between them. The germline CDR1 and CDR2 sequences are KGHSH and LQKENI. The chain's CDR3 is CASSPPGRGEEQYF. The CDR3, as DNA: TGTGCCAGCTCACCACCGGGTAGAGGGGAAGAGCAGTACTTC. The full variable domain, completed using reference TRBV18 and TRBJ2-7, is NAGVMQNPRHLVRRRGQEARLRCSPMKGHSHVYWYRQLPEEGLKFMVYLQKENIIDESGMPKERFSAEFPKEGPSILRIQQVVRGDSAAYFCASSPPGRGEEQYFGPGTRLTVT.

This clone was observed once. This chain connects TRBV6-1 to TRBJ2-7, with D possibly being TRBD2 (5 bases). V was shortened by 2 bases and J by 3 bases, with 8 bases between the two germline ends. The CDR3 runs 13 residues. Germline CDR1 reads MNHNS; CDR2 reads SASEGT. CDR3 protein: CASSEFRGYEQYF. CDR3 DNA: TGTGCCAGCAGTGAATTCCGGGGCTACGAGCAGTACTTC.

CDR3 nucleotide sequence: TGTGCCAGCAGTTTAAGAGGGATGAACACTGAAGCTTTCTTT. Translation: CASSLRGMNTEAFF. The chain carries TRBV27 and TRBJ1-1; D remains unclear. Trimming took off 2 bases at V and 0 bases at J, with 7 bases between the two ends. This CDR3 region has 14 residues. Germline V lookup: CDR1 MNHEY, CDR2 SMNVEV (reference sequence).

This clone was seen a handful of times. The J gene is TRBJ1-5, the V gene TRBV19, with D unresolved. Per germline, CDR1 LNHDA and CDR2 SQIVND (reference sequence). This CDR3 has 12 residues. Deletions cut 6 bases from V and 4 bases from J, with 7 bases between. CDR3 nucleotide sequence: TGTGCCAGTAGCGCCCGGAATCAGCCCCAGCATTTT. It translates to CASSARNQPQHF.

The rearrangement uses TRBV4-2 and TRBJ2-5; 14 positions agree with TRBD2. The CDR3 is 17 residues long. In germline, CDR1 is LGHNA, CDR2 YNFKEQ. V was clipped by 3 bases and J by 1 base; unmatched bases: 4. This chain's CDR3 is CASSQRGLAGAQETQYF. For the CDR3, the DNA is TGTGCCAGCAGCCAGAGGGGACTAGCGGGGGCCCAAGAGACCCAGTACTTC.

The rearrangement uses TRBV15 and TRBJ2-7; 7 positions match TRBD2. Germline loops: CDR1 LNHNV, CDR2 YYDKDF (reference sequence). V dropped 0 bases and J dropped 3; count of bases not matched to a gene: 2. CDR3 size: 14 residues. The CDR3 nucleotides are TGTGCCACCAGCAGAGATCGGGGGGACTACGAGCAGTACTTC. Translation: CATSRDRGDYEQYF.

V gene TRBV28 combines with J gene TRBJ1-4; TRBD1 matches at 11 bases. The CDR3 totals 18 residues. Trimming took 3 bases from V and 0 from J; bases not matched to a gene: 6. The germline gives CDR1 MDHEN, CDR2 SYDVKM. CDR3 coding DNA: TGTGCCAGCAGTTTTTTGGACAGGGGGCCTGCAACTAATGAAAAACTGTTTTTT. Translated: CASSFLDRGPATNEKLFF.

V gene TRBV14 combines with J gene TRBJ1-2; TRBD1 is a possible D gene (5 bases). Per the germline V gene, CDR1 is SGHDN and CDR2 is FVKESK. CDR3 length: 14 residues. V lost 2 bases, J lost 8 bases, and 15 bases lay in between. CDR3 nucleotides: TGTGCCAGCAGCCAATTGAAGGGGCCCGCGGGCTACACCTTC. Translation: CASSQLKGPAGYTF.